Shown below are 29 T cell receptor beta chains from a single sample sequenced in a study of blood T cell repertoires in COVID-19. Libraries were prepared by immunoSEQ multiplex PCR; TCRdb keeps only in-frame clonotypes and omits some of them. The data hold about 250,000 clones, with more than 75% observed a single time. The sequencing sample was made of peripheral blood. Source of these receptors: a woman aged 60-75 years who had recovered from COVID-19.

The rearrangement links TRBV18 to TRBJ2-1; tentative D call: TRBD1 (5 bases). Germline V CDR1 and CDR2: KGHSH, LQKENI. This CDR3 region has 14 residues. Between the trimmed V and J ends, which lost 2 bases and 7 bases, there was a span of 12 bases. The CDR3 region is CASSPGPGKNEQFF. The CDR3 nucleotides are TGTGCCAGCTCACCAGGACCAGGGAAAAATGAGCAGTTCTTC.

V gene TRBV4-3 combines with J gene TRBJ2-1, with 7 positions matching TRBD1. There are 16 residues in the CDR3. The V gene end was trimmed by 2 bases and the J gene end by 7 bases; junction bases not matched to a gene: 11. CDR1 and CDR2 from the germline V gene are LGHNA and YSLEER. The DNA for the CDR3 is TGCGCCAGCAGCCAATCCCCCGGGACAGAGAGGAATGAGCAGTTCTTC. Translated: CASSQSPGTERNEQFF.

This chain connects TRBV4-3 to TRBJ2-3; 14 bases match TRBD2. The germline gives CDR1 LGHNA, CDR2 YSLEER. Unmatched junction bases numbered 6, after V lost 4 bases and J lost 3 bases. The CDR3 covers 17 residues. The CDR3 spells CASSPGLAGGKTDTQYF. The DNA of the CDR3 is TGCGCCAGCAGCCCTGGACTAGCGGGGGGCAAGACAGATACGCAGTATTTT.

The DNA for the CDR3 is TGTGCCAGCAGCGTAGGGGGACAGGGGTCCGGGGAGCTGTTTTTT. It translates to CASSVGGQGSGELFF. The rearrangement joins TRBV9 to TRBJ2-2; 10 bases line up with TRBD1. The V and J ends lost 0 bases and 6 bases, in that order; junction bases with no gene match: 2. The CDR3 runs 15 residues. CDR1 and CDR2 from the germline V gene are SGDLS and YYNGEE.

This clone was observed once. Additional DNA sequences in this sample encode the identical CDR3. The CDR3: CASSVADSYGYTF. CDR3 nucleotides: TGTGCCAGCAGCGTAGCGGACAGCTATGGCTACACCTTC. This chain links TRBV9 with TRBJ1-2; possibly TRBD1 for D (6 bases). Trimming stripped 0 bases from V and 4 bases from J, with 7 bases between. Per the germline V gene, CDR1 is SGDLS and CDR2 is YYNGEE. The CDR3 covers 13 residues.

The chain has TRBV4-1 and TRBJ2-7; TRBD2 matches 7 bases. The CDR3 spans 17 residues. The junction had 13 bases not matched to a gene; V was cut back by 4 bases and J by 1 base. Germline values: CDR1 MGHRA, CDR2 YSYEKL. This CDR3 is CASSPSREGPLSYEQYF. CDR3 in DNA: TGCGCCAGCAGCCCCTCGAGGGAGGGGCCCCTTTCCTACGAGCAGTACTTC.

The chain has TRBV5-1 and TRBJ2-2, with a tentative D call TRBD2 (6 bases). The CDR3 contains 15 residues. V was trimmed by 5 bases and J by 3 bases, leaving 14 bases between them. Germline lookup yields CDR1 SGHRS and CDR2 YFSETQ. The CDR3 reads CASRPVAADTGELFF. DNA of the CDR3: TGCGCCAGCAGGCCCGTAGCGGCCGACACCGGGGAGCTGTTTTTT.

CDR3 residues: CASSFGQAETPLHF. The CDR3 DNA reads as TGTGCCAGCAGTTTCGGACAGGCTGAGACACCCCTCCACTTT. The genes are TRBV27 and TRBJ1-6, with 7 bases aligning to TRBD1. Trimming took 3 bases from V and 11 from J; bases not matched to a gene: 7. CDR3 length: 14 residues. Germline V lookup: CDR1 MNHEY, CDR2 SMNVEV (reference sequence).

The V call is TRBV6-2 or TRBV6-3, the J call TRBJ2-1; the match to TRBD2 covers 11 bases. CDR1 is MNHEY and CDR2 is SVGEGT in the germline V gene. The CDR3 is 16 residues long. Trimming took 5 bases from V and 7 from J; bases not matched to a gene: 10. The DNA of the CDR3 is TGTGCCAGCAGTCGGCTAGCGGGGGGCCAGGGGAATGAGCAGTTCTTC. As protein: CASSRLAGGQGNEQFF.

The CDR3 reads CASSQDRAGHEKLFF. The CDR3 nucleotides read TGTGCCAGCAGCCAAGATCGGGCAGGGCATGAAAAACTGTTTTTT. The chain uses TRBV3-1 (or the pseudogene TRBV3-2) and TRBJ1-4, with a possible D match to TRBD1 (5 bases). V was pared by 0 bases and J by 6 bases, with 11 bases between. Germline CDR1 and CDR2: LGHDT and YNNKEL (reference sequence). CDR3 size: 15 residues.

The chain is built from TRBV6-2 or TRBV6-3 and TRBJ1-5, with TRBD1 matching over 10 bases. The germline gives CDR1 MNHEY, CDR2 SVGEGT. This CDR3 region has 15 residues. The trim removed 6 bases at V and 1 base at J, leaving 3 bases unmatched. The CDR3 region is CASSRQGASNQPQHF. The CDR3, as DNA: TGTGCCAGCAGCAGACAGGGGGCCAGCAATCAGCCCCAGCATTTT.

In this sample, this clone turned up once. The CDR3: CASSHTGTDNTGELFF. CDR3 sequence (DNA): TGCGCCAGCAGTCACACCGGGACAGACAACACCGGGGAGCTGTTTTTT. The chain has TRBV5-1 and TRBJ2-2; 7 bases map to TRBD1. Looked up from germline, CDR1 is SGHRS and CDR2 is YFSETQ. The CDR3 length is 16 residues. Trimming at V came to 5 bases and at J to 2 bases, leaving 9 bases not matched to a gene.

J is TRBJ2-5 and V is TRBV19; TRBD1 aligns across 11 bases. The trim removed 1 base at V and 2 bases at J, leaving 15 bases unmatched. The CDR3 contains 20 residues. CDR1 LNHDA and CDR2 SQIVND come from the germline V gene (reference sequence). The CDR3 nucleotides are TGTGCCAGTAGTATAGGCCGCCTCTTTTGGGGACAGGGGGTTCAAGAGACCCAGTACTTC. Amino acids: CASSIGRLFWGQGVQETQYF. Combining the CDR3 with reference TRBV19 and TRBJ2-5 gives the whole variable domain DGGITQSPKYLFRKEGQNVTLSCEQNLNHDAMYWYRQDPGQGLRLIYYSQIVNDFQKGDIAEGYSVSREKKESFPLTVTSAQKNPTAFYLCASSIGRLFWGQGVQETQYFGPGTRLLVL.

The CDR3 DNA reads TGTGCCAGCAGTTCCGGAATAGCGGGTTTCCAAGAGACCCAGTACTTC. Encoded protein: CASSSGIAGFQETQYF. The V call is TRBV7-9, the J call TRBJ2-5; 7 nucleotides align to TRBD2. The CDR3 has 16 amino acids. With V trimmed by 6 bases and J by 1 base, 11 bases remained unmatched. CDR1 SEHNR and CDR2 FQNEAQ come from the germline V gene (reference sequence).

The chain employs TRBV28 and TRBJ2-7, with 10 bases that match TRBD1. CDR3 length equals 15 residues. Losses at the gene ends were 11 bases for V and 2 bases for J; bases not matched to a gene: 12. Germline V gene lookup returns CDR1 MDHEN and CDR2 SYDVKM. This chain's CDR3 is CASAGGQGFPYEQYF. In nucleotides, the CDR3 is TGTGCCTCAGCAGGGGGACAGGGGTTTCCCTACGAGCAGTACTTC.

The chain has TRBV14 and TRBJ2-5, with D possibly TRBD2 on 7 matching bases. V was pared by 4 bases and J by 1 base, with 22 bases between. Per germline, CDR1 SGHDN and CDR2 FVKESK. The CDR3 is 18 residues long. The CDR3 sequence is CASSPWDTPREVQETQYF. The CDR3 coding sequence is TGTGCCAGCAGCCCTTGGGACACCCCTCGGGAGGTCCAAGAGACCCAGTACTTC.

The chain combines TRBV6-4 with TRBJ2-3; TRBD2 agrees at 10 bases. Per germline, CDR1 MRHNA and CDR2 SNTAGT. The CDR3 is 15 amino acids. The V gene end was trimmed by 9 bases and the J gene end by 4 bases; junction bases not matched to a gene: 10. The CDR3 loop is CASSQAGGPSDTQYF. The CDR3 region has the DNA TGTGCCAGTTCTCAAGCGGGGGGGCCCTCAGATACGCAGTATTTT.

This clone was picked up a small number of times. The chain employs TRBV7-9 and TRBJ1-2, with D unclear. The CDR3 covers 15 residues. From germline, CDR1 is SEHNR and CDR2 FQNEAQ (reference sequence). V lost 1 base to trimming and J lost 4 bases, with 13 bases between them. This CDR3 reads CASSLERPSGYGYTF. Here the CDR3 DNA reads TGTGCCAGCAGCTTAGAAAGGCCGTCAGGCTATGGCTACACCTTC.

This clone was seen a single time. The rearrangement links TRBV5-4 to TRBJ2-5; unclear D gene. This CDR3 has 15 residues. V lost 6 bases to trimming and J lost 1 base, with 16 bases between them. Germline CDR1 SGHNT, CDR2 YYREEE (reference sequence). The CDR3 DNA sequence: TGTGCCAGCACCTCCACGAGAACTGGCCAAGAGACCCAGTACTTC. Translated, it gives CASTSTRTGQETQYF. The full variable domain, its missing parts supplied by reference TRBV5-4 and TRBJ2-5, is ETGVTQSPTHLIKTRGQQVTLRCSSQSGHNTVSWYQQALGQGPQFIFQYYREEENGRGNFPPRFSGLQFPNYSSELNVNALELDDSALYLCASTSTRTGQETQYFGPGTRLLVL.

For this clone: The same CDR3 is also encoded by other DNA sequences in this sample. The V and J genes are TRBV6-5 and TRBJ2-3; D unresolved. The germline V gene has CDR1 MNHEY and CDR2 SVGAGI. Trimming pared 0 bases from V and 0 bases from J, leaving 7 bases between. This CDR3 is built from 15 residues. Here the CDR3 DNA reads TGTGCCAGCAGTTACTCCGGCGGTAGCACAGATACGCAGTATTTT. As protein: CASSYSGGSTDTQYF.

The chain links TRBV5-6 to TRBJ2-1; TRBD2 aligns across 13 bases. The CDR3 runs to 17 residues. Germline V CDR1 and CDR2: SGHDT, YYEEEE. Trimming cost V 5 bases and J 3 bases; bases outside gene matches: 8. The CDR3, as DNA: TGTGCCAGCAGGGTAGGACTAGCGGGGGTGAACTACAATGAGCAGTTCTTC. Its protein is CASRVGLAGVNYNEQFF.

The chain recombines TRBV7-9 with TRBJ2-5; tentative D call: TRBD2 (5 bases). The CDR3 totals 13 residues. The germline V and J ends were trimmed by 5 bases and 7 bases, with 14 bases remaining between them. Germline lookup yields CDR1 SEHNR and CDR2 FQNEAQ (reference sequence). CDR3 coding DNA: TGTGCCAGCAGCCCGGACTGGGCGGGGACCCAGTACTTC. It yields the protein CASSPDWAGTQYF. Complete variable domain (other parts from reference TRBV7-9 and TRBJ2-5): DTGVSQNPRHKITKRGQNVTFRCDPISEHNRLYWYRQTLGQGPEFLTYFQNEAQLEKSRLLSDRFSAERPKGSFSTLEIQRTEQGDSAMYLCASSPDWAGTQYFGPGTRLLVL.

This clone was seen once. J is TRBJ2-7 and V is TRBV27; 11 positions agree with TRBD1. The CDR3 totals 14 residues. Looked up from germline, CDR1 is MNHEY and CDR2 is SMNVEV (reference sequence). The trim removed 6 bases at V and 1 base at J, leaving 2 bases unmatched. CDR3 in DNA: TGTGCCAGCAGGGGACAGGGGGGATCCTACGAGCAGTACTTC. Encoded protein: CASRGQGGSYEQYF.

This chain connects TRBV18 to TRBJ1-1, with D possibly being TRBD1 (6 bases). This CDR3 has 16 residues. The V end lost 1 base, the J end lost 4 bases, and 16 bases lay between the germline ends. Germline CDR1 is KGHSH and CDR2 is LQKENI. The CDR3 protein is CASSPRTELMSTEAFF. DNA of the CDR3: TGTGCCAGCTCACCACGGACAGAACTCATGAGCACTGAAGCTTTCTTT.

The chain has TRBV7-8 and TRBJ1-5; 7 positions agree with TRBD1. Germline V lookup: CDR1 SGHVS, CDR2 FQNEAQ. The CDR3 contains 18 residues. V shed 3 bases, J shed 0 bases, and the junction held 11 bases outside the gene matches. The CDR3 DNA follows: TGTGCCAGCAGCTTTGCCGGGACAGACCTCCATAGCAATCAGCCCCAGCATTTT. This encodes CASSFAGTDLHSNQPQHF. Full variable domain (remainder filled in from reference TRBV7-8 and TRBJ1-5): GAGVSQSPRYKVAKRGQDVALRCDPISGHVSLFWYQQALGQGPEFLTYFQNEAQLDKSGLPSDRFFAERPEGSVSTLKIQRTQQEDSAVYLCASSFAGTDLHSNQPQHFGDGTRLSIL.

J is TRBJ2-2 and V is TRBV18, with unresolved D. V was pared by 6 bases and J by 4 bases, with 15 bases between. The CDR3 spans 15 residues. Per the germline V gene, CDR1 is KGHSH and CDR2 is LQKENI. CDR3 residues: CASSIHITLTGELFF. CDR3 bases: TGTGCCAGCTCGATCCATATTACTCTCACCGGGGAGCTGTTTTTT. The complete variable domain, with remaining parts taken from reference TRBV18 and TRBJ2-2, reads NAGVMQNPRHLVRRRGQEARLRCSPMKGHSHVYWYRQLPEEGLKFMVYLQKENIIDESGMPKERFSAEFPKEGPSILRIQQVVRGDSAAYFCASSIHITLTGELFFGEGSRLTVL.

The J gene is TRBJ1-1, the V gene TRBV6-4, with 8 positions matching TRBD1. V shed 4 bases, J shed 10 bases, and the junction held 11 bases outside the gene matches. The germline V gene has CDR1 MRHNA and CDR2 SNTAGT. There are 14 residues in the CDR3. The CDR3 protein is CASSVDRGDVTAFF. CDR3 sequence (DNA): TGTGCCAGCAGTGTCGACAGGGGAGATGTCACAGCTTTCTTT.

The chain joins TRBV5-1 to TRBJ2-7; TRBD2 is a possible D gene (7 bases). The V end lost 4 bases, the J end lost 4 bases, and 24 bases lay between the germline ends. The CDR3 consists of 17 residues. Germline CDR1 SGHRS, CDR2 YFSETQ. CDR3 bases: TGCGCCAGCAGCCAACGAGGGGGGGCGCAAGGTAGGTACGAGCAGTACTTC. It yields the protein CASSQRGGAQGRYEQYF.

This clone is a singleton in its sample. J is TRBJ2-5 and V is TRBV2, with TRBD2 matching 13 bases. CDR3 size: 15 residues. The V gene end was trimmed by 5 bases and the J gene end by 5 bases; junction bases not matched to a gene: 5. Germline CDR1 is SNHLY and CDR2 is FYNNEI. In DNA form, the CDR3 reads TGTGCCAGCAGTAGACTAGCGGGGGGCGTGGAGACCCAGTACTTC. Translating gives CASSRLAGGVETQYF.